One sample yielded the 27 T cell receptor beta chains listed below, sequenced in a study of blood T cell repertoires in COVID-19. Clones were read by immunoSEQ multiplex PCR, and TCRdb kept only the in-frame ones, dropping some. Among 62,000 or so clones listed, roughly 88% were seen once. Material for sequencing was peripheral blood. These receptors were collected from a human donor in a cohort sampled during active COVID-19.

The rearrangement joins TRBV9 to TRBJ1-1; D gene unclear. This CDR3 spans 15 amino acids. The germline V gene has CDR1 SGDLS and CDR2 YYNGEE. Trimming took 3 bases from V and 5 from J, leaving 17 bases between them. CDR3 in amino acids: CASSANWGGGTEAFF. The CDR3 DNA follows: TGTGCCAGCAGCGCCAACTGGGGAGGAGGAACTGAAGCTTTCTTT.

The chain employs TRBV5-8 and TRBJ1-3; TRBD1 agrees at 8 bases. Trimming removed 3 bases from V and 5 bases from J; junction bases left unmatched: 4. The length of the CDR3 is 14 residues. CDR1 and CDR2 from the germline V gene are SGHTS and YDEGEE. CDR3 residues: CASSSRQGRNTIYF. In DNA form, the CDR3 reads TGTGCCAGCAGCTCGAGACAGGGGCGAAACACCATATATTTT. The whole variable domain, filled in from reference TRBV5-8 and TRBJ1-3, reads EAGVTQSPTHLIKTRGQQATLRCSPISGHTSVYWYQQALGLGLQFLLWYDEGEERNRGNFPPRFSGRQFPNYSSELNVNALELEDSALYLCASSSRQGRNTIYFGEGSWLTVV.

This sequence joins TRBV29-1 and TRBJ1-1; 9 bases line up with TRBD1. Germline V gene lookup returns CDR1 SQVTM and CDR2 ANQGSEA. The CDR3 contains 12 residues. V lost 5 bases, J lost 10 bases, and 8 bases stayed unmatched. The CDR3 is CSVPGTGRRAFF. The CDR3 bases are TGCAGCGTTCCCGGGACAGGGCGTAGAGCTTTCTTT.

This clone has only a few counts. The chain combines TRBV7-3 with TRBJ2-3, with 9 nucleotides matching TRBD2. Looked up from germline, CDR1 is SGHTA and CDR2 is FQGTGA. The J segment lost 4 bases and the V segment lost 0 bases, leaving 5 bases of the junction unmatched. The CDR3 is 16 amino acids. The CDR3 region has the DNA TGTGCCAGCAGCTTAACTAGCGGGAGCTTCGCAGATACGCAGTATTTT. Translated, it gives CASSLTSGSFADTQYF.

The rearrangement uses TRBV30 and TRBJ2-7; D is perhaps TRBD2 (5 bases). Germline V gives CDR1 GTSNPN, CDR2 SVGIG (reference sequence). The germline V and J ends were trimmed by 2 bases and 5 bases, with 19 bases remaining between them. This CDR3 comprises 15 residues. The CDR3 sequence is CAWSPLASSDDEQYF. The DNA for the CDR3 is TGTGCCTGGAGTCCTTTAGCTAGCTCAGATGACGAGCAGTACTTC.

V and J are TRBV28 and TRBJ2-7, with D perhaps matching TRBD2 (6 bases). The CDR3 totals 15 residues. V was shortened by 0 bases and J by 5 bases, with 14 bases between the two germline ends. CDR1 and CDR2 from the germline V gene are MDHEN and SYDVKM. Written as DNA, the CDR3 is TGTGCCAGCAGTTTATGGAGGGAGGTGGCACACGAGCAGTACTTC. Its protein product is CASSLWREVAHEQYF.

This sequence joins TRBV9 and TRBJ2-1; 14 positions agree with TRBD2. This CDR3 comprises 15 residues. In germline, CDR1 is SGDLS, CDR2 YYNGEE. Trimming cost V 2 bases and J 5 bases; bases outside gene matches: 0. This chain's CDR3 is CASSVGLAGDNEQFF. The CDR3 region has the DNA TGTGCCAGCAGCGTGGGACTAGCGGGAGACAATGAGCAGTTCTTC.

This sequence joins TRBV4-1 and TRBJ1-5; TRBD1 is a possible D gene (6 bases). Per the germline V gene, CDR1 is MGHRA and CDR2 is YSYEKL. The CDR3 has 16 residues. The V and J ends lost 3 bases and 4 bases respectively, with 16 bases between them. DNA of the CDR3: TGCGCCAGCAGCCACGCACCGAGACAGGTAAATCAGCCCCAGCATTTT. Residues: CASSHAPRQVNQPQHF.

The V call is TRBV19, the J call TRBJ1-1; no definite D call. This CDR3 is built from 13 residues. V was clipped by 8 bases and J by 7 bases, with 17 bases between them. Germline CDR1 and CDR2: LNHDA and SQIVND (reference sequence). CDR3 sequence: CASEALEGDEAFF. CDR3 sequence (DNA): TGTGCCAGTGAAGCACTTGAAGGAGATGAAGCTTTCTTT.

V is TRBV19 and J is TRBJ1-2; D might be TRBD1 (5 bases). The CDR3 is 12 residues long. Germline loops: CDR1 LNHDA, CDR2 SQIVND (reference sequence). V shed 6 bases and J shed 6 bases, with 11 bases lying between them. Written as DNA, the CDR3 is TGTGCCAGTAGGGTTCAGGGCCATGGCTACACCTTC. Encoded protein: CASRVQGHGYTF.

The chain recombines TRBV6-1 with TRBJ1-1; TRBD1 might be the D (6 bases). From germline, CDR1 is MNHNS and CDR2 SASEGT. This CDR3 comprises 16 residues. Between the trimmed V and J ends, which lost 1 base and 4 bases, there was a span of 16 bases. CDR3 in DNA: TGTGCCAGCAGTGAAGGGTGGGCGGGGGCTGGCACTGAAGCTTTCTTT. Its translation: CASSEGWAGAGTEAFF.

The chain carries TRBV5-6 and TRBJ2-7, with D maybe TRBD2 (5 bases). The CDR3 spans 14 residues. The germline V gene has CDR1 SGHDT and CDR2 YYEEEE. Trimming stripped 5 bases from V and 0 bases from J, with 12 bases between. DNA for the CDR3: TGTGCCAGCAGAATGTCGGGGAGCTCCTACGAGCAGTACTTC. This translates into CASRMSGSSYEQYF.

The CDR3 region is CASRRTGYKQFF. CDR3 in DNA: TGCGCCAGCAGGAGGACAGGGTACAAACAGTTCTTC. The chain carries TRBV5-1 and TRBJ2-1, with 8 bases aligning to TRBD1. V lost 5 bases and J lost 13; bases outside the gene matches: 8. The V gene's germline CDR1 is SGHRS and CDR2 YFSETQ. This CDR3 is 12 amino acids long.

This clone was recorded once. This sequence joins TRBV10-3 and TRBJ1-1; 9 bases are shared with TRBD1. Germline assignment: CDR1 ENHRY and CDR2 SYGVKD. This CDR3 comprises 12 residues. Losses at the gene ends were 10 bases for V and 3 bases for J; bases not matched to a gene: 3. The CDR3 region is CATTGGYTEAFF. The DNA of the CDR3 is TGTGCCACCACAGGGGGCTACACTGAAGCTTTCTTT.

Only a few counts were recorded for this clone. The CDR3 reads CASNSGGPWGPQYF. The CDR3, as DNA: TGTGCCAGCAATAGCGGGGGCCCCTGGGGTCCGCAGTATTTT. J is TRBJ2-3 and V is TRBV28; TRBD2 aligns across 9 bases. Germline V gives CDR1 MDHEN, CDR2 SYDVKM. CDR3 length equals 14 residues. V lost 7 bases and J lost 10; bases outside the gene matches: 12.

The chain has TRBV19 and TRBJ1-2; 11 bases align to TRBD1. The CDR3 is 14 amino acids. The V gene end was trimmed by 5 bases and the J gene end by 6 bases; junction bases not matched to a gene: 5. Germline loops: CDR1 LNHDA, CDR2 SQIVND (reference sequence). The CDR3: CASSGQGQGDGYTF. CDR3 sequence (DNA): TGTGCCAGTAGTGGTCAGGGACAGGGGGATGGCTACACCTTC.

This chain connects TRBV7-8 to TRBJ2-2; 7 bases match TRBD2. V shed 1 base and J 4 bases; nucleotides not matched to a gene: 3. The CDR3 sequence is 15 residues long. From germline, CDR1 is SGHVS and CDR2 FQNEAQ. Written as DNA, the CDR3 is TGTGCCAGCAGCTTAGTCAGGGAGGGCACCGGGGAGCTGTTTTTT. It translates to CASSLVREGTGELFF.

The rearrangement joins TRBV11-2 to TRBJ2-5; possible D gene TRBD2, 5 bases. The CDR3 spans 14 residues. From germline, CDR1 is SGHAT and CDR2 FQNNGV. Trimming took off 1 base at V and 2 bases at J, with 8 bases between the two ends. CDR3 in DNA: TGTGCCAGCAGCTTAGTTGAGGGTCAAGAGACCCAGTACTTC. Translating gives CASSLVEGQETQYF.

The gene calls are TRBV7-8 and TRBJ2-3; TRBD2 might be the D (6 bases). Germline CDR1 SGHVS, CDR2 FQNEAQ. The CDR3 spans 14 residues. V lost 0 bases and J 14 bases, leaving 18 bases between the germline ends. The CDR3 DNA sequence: TGTGCCAGCAGCTTAGCGGCGGGACCTGGGGAAATGTATTTT. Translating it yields CASSLAAGPGEMYF.

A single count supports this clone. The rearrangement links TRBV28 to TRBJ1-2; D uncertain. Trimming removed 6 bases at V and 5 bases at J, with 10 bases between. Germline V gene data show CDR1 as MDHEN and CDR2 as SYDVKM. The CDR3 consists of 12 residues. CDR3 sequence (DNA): TGTGCCAGCAGATATAGAGAATATGGCTACACCTTC. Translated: CASRYREYGYTF.

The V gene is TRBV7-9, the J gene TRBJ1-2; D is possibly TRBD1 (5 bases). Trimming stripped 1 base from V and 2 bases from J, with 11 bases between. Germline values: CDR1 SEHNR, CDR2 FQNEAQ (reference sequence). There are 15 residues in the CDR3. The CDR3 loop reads CASSLDPGKNYGYTF. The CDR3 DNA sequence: TGTGCCAGCAGCTTAGATCCAGGGAAGAACTATGGCTACACCTTC.

CDR3 in DNA: TGTGCCAGCAGTGAGGACAACTCTGGGGCCAACGTCCTGACTTTC. Protein: CASSEDNSGANVLTF. The genes are TRBV6-4 and TRBJ2-6; D is perhaps TRBD1 (5 bases). The CDR3 contains 15 residues. V lost 3 bases and J lost 0, with 6 bases in between. Germline loops: CDR1 MRHNA, CDR2 SNTAGT.

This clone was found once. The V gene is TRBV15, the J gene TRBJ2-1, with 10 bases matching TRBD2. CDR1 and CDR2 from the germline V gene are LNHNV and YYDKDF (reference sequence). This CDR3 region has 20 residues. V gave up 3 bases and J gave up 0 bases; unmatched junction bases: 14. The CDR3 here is CATSSTELAGRRSSYNEQFF. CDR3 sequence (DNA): TGTGCCACCAGCAGTACGGAACTAGCGGGGCGGAGAAGCTCCTACAATGAGCAGTTCTTC.

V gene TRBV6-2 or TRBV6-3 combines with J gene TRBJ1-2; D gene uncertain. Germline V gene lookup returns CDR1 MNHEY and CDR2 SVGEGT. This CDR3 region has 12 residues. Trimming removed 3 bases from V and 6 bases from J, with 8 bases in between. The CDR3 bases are TGTGCCAGCAGTTATCCCATAGATGGCTACACCTTC. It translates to CASSYPIDGYTF.

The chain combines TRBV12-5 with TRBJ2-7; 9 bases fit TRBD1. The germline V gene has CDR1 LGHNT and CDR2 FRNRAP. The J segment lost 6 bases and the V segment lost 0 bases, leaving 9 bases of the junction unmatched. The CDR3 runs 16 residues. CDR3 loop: CASGLVLGQGLFEQYF. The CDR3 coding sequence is TGTGCTAGTGGTTTGGTACTGGGACAGGGTCTCTTCGAGCAGTACTTC.

CDR3 coding DNA: TGTGCCAGCACTACAGGGAATGAAAAACTGTTTTTT. Translated, it gives CASTTGNEKLFF. The J gene is TRBJ1-4, the V gene TRBV28, with D possibly TRBD1 on 6 matching bases. CDR1 and CDR2 from the germline V gene are MDHEN and SYDVKM. Trimming took off 7 bases at V and 5 bases at J, with 8 bases between the two ends. The CDR3 sequence is 12 residues long. The entire variable domain, with the rest obtained from reference TRBV28 and TRBJ1-4, is as follows: DVKVTQSSRYLVKRTGEKVFLECVQDMDHENMFWYRQDPGLGLRLIYFSYDVKMKEKGDIPEGYSVSREKKERFSLILESASTNQTSMYLCASTTGNEKLFFGSGTQLSVL.

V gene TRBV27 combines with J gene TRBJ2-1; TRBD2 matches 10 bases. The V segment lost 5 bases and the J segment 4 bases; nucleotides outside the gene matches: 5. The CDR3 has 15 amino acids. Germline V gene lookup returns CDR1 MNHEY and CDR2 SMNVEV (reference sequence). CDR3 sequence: CASSPGLADYNEQFF. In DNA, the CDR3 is TGTGCCAGCAGTCCCGGACTAGCGGATTACAATGAGCAGTTCTTC.